This TCR beta chain was obtained from a study of shared clonotypes between healthy human individuals. General observations from the study: Specimens sampled were limited to blood, with tissue repertoires likely differing.

The data were produced by immunoSEQ multiplex PCR, yet TCRdb's version contains in-frame clones alone and is incomplete. This sample has some 980,000 clones, with approximately 80% found just once. This CDR3 has 15 residues. CDR1 is LNHDA, CDR2 SQIVND, per germline (reference sequence). Trimming at V came to 10 bases and at J to 5 bases, leaving 12 bases not matched to a gene. As concerns this clone: Antigen specificity is unknown.

This chain joins TRBV19 and TRBJ2-1; TRBD1 matches at 9 bases. What was sequenced was memory CD4+ T cells sorted from blood. The subset denotes: CD45RA-negative fraction. The clonotype comes from a man aged 18 to 29 in good health. CDR3 DNA: TGTGCCACCAAAGTCCGGGACAGGGACCACAATGAGCAGTTCTTC. Residues: CATKVRDRDHNEQFF. The whole variable domain, remainder taken from reference TRBV19 and TRBJ2-1, is DGGITQSPKYLFRKEGQNVTLSCEQNLNHDAMYWYRQDPGQGLRLIYYSQIVNDFQKGDIAEGYSVSREKKESFPLTVTSAQKNPTAFYLCATKVRDRDHNEQFFGPGTRLTVL.